The 28 T cell receptor beta chains below all came from one sample that was sequenced in a study of blood T cell repertoires in COVID-19. Assay used: immunoSEQ multiplex PCR; TCRdb lists only in-frame clones, some missing. The profile covers fewer than 400,000 clones, with approximately 90% appearing a single time and 3.9% taken by the ten largest. The sequencing input was PBMCs or T cells enriched from blood (not recorded which). These receptors all stem from a woman aged 25 to 39 who had been exposed to COVID-19.

The chain carries TRBV10-3 and TRBJ1-3; 7 bases line up with TRBD1. Germline V gene sequence: CDR1 ENHRY, CDR2 SYGVKD. This CDR3 has 14 amino acids. The V and J ends lost 5 bases and 1 base, in that order; junction bases with no gene match: 2. The CDR3 DNA follows: TGTGCCATCAGTAAACAGGGGTCTGGAAACACCATATATTTT. This sequence encodes CAISKQGSGNTIYF.

The table lists this clone with a count of one. The rearrangement uses TRBV5-3 and TRBJ1-6; 10 bases are shared with TRBD1. TRBV5-3 carries the ORF label, with uncertain function. V was pared by 2 bases and J by 8 bases, with 10 bases of the junction left unmatched. The CDR3 contains 17 residues. CDR3 coding DNA: TGTGCCAGAAGCTTTAGGGGCGAGGGGACAGGGGATTCACCCCTCCACTTT. It codes for CARSFRGEGTGDSPLHF.

The chain recombines TRBV12-3 or TRBV12-4 with TRBJ1-5; no clear D. There are 13 residues in the CDR3. Trimming left V 4 bases short and J 6 bases short, with 10 bases between. The CDR3 reads CASSSRVRQPQHF. CDR3 coding DNA: TGTGCCAGCAGTTCCCGCGTACGTCAGCCCCAGCATTTT.

V and J are TRBV2 and TRBJ2-2; tentative D call: TRBD2 (7 bases). Germline V gene sequence: CDR1 SNHLY, CDR2 FYNNEI. The CDR3 covers 15 residues. Trimming took off 7 bases at V and 7 bases at J, with 19 bases between the two ends. The CDR3 sequence is CASTPERGGIGELFF. DNA for the CDR3: TGTGCCAGCACGCCCGAGAGGGGGGGCATCGGGGAGCTGTTTTTT.

This chain connects TRBV7-9 to TRBJ1-2; TRBD1 aligns across 9 bases. V was pared by 5 bases and J by 8 bases, with 15 bases of the junction left unmatched. This CDR3 contains 16 residues. Looked up from germline, CDR1 is SEHNR and CDR2 is FQNEAQ (reference sequence). The CDR3 coding sequence is TGTGCCAGCAGCCCCTGGGACAGGGAGTCTACGGGGGGCTACACCTTC. Protein sequence: CASSPWDRESTGGYTF. Using reference TRBV7-9 and TRBJ1-2 for the parts outside the CDR3, the full variable domain is DTGVSQNPRHKITKRGQNVTFRCDPISEHNRLYWYRQTLGQGPEFLTYFQNEAQLEKSRLLSDRFSAERPKGSFSTLEIQRTEQGDSAMYLCASSPWDRESTGGYTFGSGTRLTVV.

The chain uses TRBV11-2 and TRBJ2-1, with 8 nucleotides matching TRBD2. The CDR3 extends over 15 amino acids. Losses at the gene ends were 6 bases for V and 7 bases for J; bases not matched to a gene: 11. Germline values: CDR1 SGHAT, CDR2 FQNNGV. The CDR3 sequence is CASRKRGGTGNEQFF. CDR3 nucleotide sequence: TGTGCCAGCAGAAAACGGGGGGGGACCGGAAATGAGCAGTTCTTC.

The chain carries TRBV19 and TRBJ2-6; no clear D gene. Trimming took off 4 bases at V and 2 bases at J, with 15 bases between the two ends. This CDR3 is built from 17 residues. Germline V gene data show CDR1 as LNHDA and CDR2 as SQIVND (reference sequence). CDR3 amino acids: CASSRLQLNTGANVLTF. DNA for the CDR3: TGTGCCAGTAGTAGACTGCAATTGAATACTGGGGCCAACGTCCTGACTTTC.

This clone was seen more than once but under ten times. The CDR3 is CASSPDTLLGTEAFF. CDR3 DNA: TGTGCCAGCAGTCCCGACACTCTTCTGGGCACTGAAGCTTTCTTT. This chain joins TRBV2 and TRBJ1-1; D remains unclear. Germline V gene data show CDR1 as SNHLY and CDR2 as FYNNEI. Between the trimmed V and J ends, which lost 5 bases and 4 bases, there was a span of 17 bases. This CDR3 has 15 residues.

V usage is TRBV3-1 (or the pseudogene TRBV3-2) and J usage is TRBJ2-7; 8 bases map to TRBD1. With V trimmed by 0 bases and J by 3 bases, 13 bases remained unmatched. This CDR3 comprises 18 residues. Germline CDR1 and CDR2: LGHDT and YNNKEL (reference sequence). The CDR3 region has the DNA TGTGCCAGCAGCCAAGATCGACAGGGGAGAGTTGGGGTCTACGAGCAGTACTTC. Its translation is CASSQDRQGRVGVYEQYF.

V and J are TRBV7-2 and TRBJ1-2; D possibly corresponds to TRBD1 (5 bases). The V and J ends lost 6 bases and 8 bases respectively, with 16 bases between them. Germline V gene lookup returns CDR1 SGHTA and CDR2 FQGNSA. CDR3 length equals 13 residues. The CDR3 loop reads CASSQGAGYGYTF. The CDR3 nucleotides read TGTGCCAGCAGTCAAGGAGCAGGGTACGGCTACACCTTC.

Written as DNA, the CDR3 is TGCAGTGCTAGTATGGGGGGTAGGTCACCCCTCCACTTT. It translates to CSASMGGRSPLHF. The rearrangement joins TRBV20-1 to TRBJ1-6; weak D call: TRBD1 (5 bases). The V gene lost 3 bases and the J gene lost 10 bases, with 13 bases spanning the gap. Germline V gene lookup returns CDR1 DFQATT and CDR2 SNEGSKA (reference sequence). This CDR3 is 13 amino acids long.

V is TRBV11-2 and J is TRBJ2-1; TRBD1 is a possible D gene (5 bases). The CDR3 spans 14 residues. CDR1 and CDR2 (germline): SGHAT, FQNNGV. V was shortened by 1 base and J by 9 bases, with 13 bases between the two germline ends. In nucleotides, the CDR3 is TGTGCCAGCAGCTTAGTTGTGATTCAGGGTGAGCAGTTCTTC. Protein product: CASSLVVIQGEQFF.

The chain recombines TRBV28 with TRBJ1-2; no clear D gene. Trimming stripped 4 bases from V and 5 bases from J, with 8 bases between. The V gene's germline CDR1 is MDHEN and CDR2 SYDVKM. The CDR3 runs to 12 residues. CDR3 nucleotide sequence: TGTGCCAGCAGTTCTAATCCTTATGGCTACACCTTC. Translated, it gives CASSSNPYGYTF.

The V and J genes are TRBV19 and TRBJ2-7; perhaps TRBD2 as D (5 bases). CDR3 length: 15 residues. The ends were cut back, 3 bases at V and 4 bases at J, with 16 bases in the middle. CDR1 and CDR2 from the germline V gene are LNHDA and SQIVND (reference sequence). CDR3 in amino acids: CASSINPGTAYEQYF. The CDR3 DNA reads TGTGCCAGTAGTATCAATCCGGGAACCGCTTACGAGCAGTACTTC. Full variable domain (rest looked up from reference TRBV19 and TRBJ2-7): DGGITQSPKYLFRKEGQNVTLSCEQNLNHDAMYWYRQDPGQGLRLIYYSQIVNDFQKGDIAEGYSVSREKKESFPLTVTSAQKNPTAFYLCASSINPGTAYEQYFGPGTRLTVT.

The V and J genes are TRBV5-4 and TRBJ2-3; possible D gene TRBD2, 6 bases. This CDR3 has 15 amino acids. Germline values: CDR1 SGHNT, CDR2 YYREEE (reference sequence). V dropped 5 bases and J dropped 4 bases, with 17 bases sitting between them. CDR3 sequence (DNA): TGTGCCAGCAGGGGGCGGGACTCCATCCCAGATACGCAGTATTTT. Amino acids: CASRGRDSIPDTQYF.

This chain connects TRBV19 to TRBJ2-1; TRBD1 aligns across 9 bases. V lost 4 bases, J lost 6 bases, and 4 bases stayed unmatched. This CDR3 spans 14 amino acids. The germline CDR1 and CDR2 sequences are LNHDA and SQIVND (reference sequence). DNA of the CDR3: TGTGCCAGTAGTAAGGACAGGGGCCCCAATGAGCAGTTCTTC. Its translation is CASSKDRGPNEQFF.

The V gene is TRBV19, the J gene TRBJ1-1; no reliable D call. This CDR3 region has 15 residues. V lost 1 base, J lost 3 bases, and 12 bases lay in between. Germline CDR1 LNHDA, CDR2 SQIVND (reference sequence). The CDR3 here is CASSIVAGPDTEAFF. The CDR3 coding sequence is TGTGCCAGTAGTATAGTGGCGGGCCCGGACACTGAAGCTTTCTTT.

This clone was recorded once. The chain uses TRBV2 and TRBJ1-2; a weak D match, TRBD1 (5 bases). Germline V gene data show CDR1 as SNHLY and CDR2 as FYNNEI. CDR3 length: 15 amino acids. V was clipped by 4 bases and J by 7 bases, with 19 bases between them. CDR3 protein: CASSGGDGAGTGYTF. The CDR3 DNA sequence: TGTGCCAGCAGTGGGGGGGACGGCGCCGGGACTGGCTACACCTTC.

The chain carries TRBV19 and TRBJ1-1; the match to TRBD1 covers 8 bases. Trimming at V came to 6 bases and at J to 4 bases, leaving 4 bases not matched to a gene. CDR3 length: 13 residues. From germline, CDR1 is LNHDA and CDR2 SQIVND (reference sequence). The CDR3 is CASSSGGGTEAFF. CDR3 in DNA: TGTGCCAGTAGCTCAGGGGGCGGCACTGAAGCTTTCTTT.

This sequence joins TRBV19 and TRBJ1-5; D might be TRBD1 (5 bases). The CDR3 contains 17 residues. Per germline, CDR1 LNHDA and CDR2 SQIVND (reference sequence). Trimming cost V 5 bases and J 2 bases, with 19 bases left between them. CDR3 nucleotides: TGTGCCAGTAGTTTCCTCCCCAGGGTAATAGGCAATCAGCCCCAGCATTTT. Translating gives CASSFLPRVIGNQPQHF.

DNA for the CDR3: TGTGCCAGCAGTTCGCAGGGGGCGATGGGTGAAGCTTTCTTT. It codes for CASSSQGAMGEAFF. The rearrangement links TRBV2 to TRBJ1-1; 8 nucleotides line up with TRBD1. In germline, CDR1 is SNHLY, CDR2 FYNNEI. The CDR3 loop spans 14 amino acids. The V and J ends lost 5 bases and 7 bases, in that order; junction bases with no gene match: 9.

V and J are TRBV19 and TRBJ2-1; 8 nucleotides align to TRBD2. V shed 5 bases and J 2 bases; nucleotides not matched to a gene: 11. CDR1 LNHDA and CDR2 SQIVND come from the germline V gene (reference sequence). The CDR3 extends over 17 amino acids. The CDR3 protein is CASSDTPRGATYNEQFF. The CDR3 DNA reads as TGTGCCAGTAGTGACACCCCGCGGGGGGCGACCTACAATGAGCAGTTCTTC. Full variable domain (rest looked up from reference TRBV19 and TRBJ2-1): DGGITQSPKYLFRKEGQNVTLSCEQNLNHDAMYWYRQDPGQGLRLIYYSQIVNDFQKGDIAEGYSVSREKKESFPLTVTSAQKNPTAFYLCASSDTPRGATYNEQFFGPGTRLTVL.

V usage is TRBV12-3 or TRBV12-4 and J usage is TRBJ1-2, with unresolved D. Trimming took off 5 bases at V and 5 bases at J, with 9 bases between the two ends. This CDR3 region has 12 residues. The CDR3 bases are TGTGCCAGCAGTACAGCCCAGTATGGCTACACCTTC. Translated, it gives CASSTAQYGYTF.

The chain has TRBV14 and TRBJ2-3; D may be TRBD1 (5 bases). The CDR3 has 15 residues. Looked up from germline, CDR1 is SGHDN and CDR2 is FVKESK. Trimming took off 4 bases at V and 3 bases at J, with 14 bases between the two ends. CDR3 sequence: CASSLRGRTTDTQYF. Written as DNA, the CDR3 is TGTGCCAGCAGCCTTAGGGGCAGGACGACAGATACGCAGTATTTT.

V gene TRBV5-6 combines with J gene TRBJ1-2; TRBD1 agrees at 11 bases. The V gene end was trimmed by 4 bases and the J gene end by 4 bases; junction bases not matched to a gene: 0. Germline V gene data show CDR1 as SGHDT and CDR2 as YYEEEE. The CDR3 contains 13 residues. The DNA of the CDR3 is TGTGCCAGCAGCGGGACAGGGGGCTATGGCTACACCTTC. Protein: CASSGTGGYGYTF.

This chain uses TRBV13 with TRBJ2-3; TRBD2 agrees at 8 bases. This CDR3 contains 19 residues. The junction had 16 bases not matched to a gene; V was cut back by 5 bases and J by 0 bases. Germline CDR1 is PRHDT and CDR2 is FYEKMQ (reference sequence). The CDR3 loop is CASSPWMGLGETSTDTQYF. For the CDR3, the DNA is TGTGCCAGCAGCCCTTGGATGGGACTAGGCGAAACTAGCACAGATACGCAGTATTTT. Looking up the rest from reference TRBV13 and TRBJ2-3 gives the full variable domain: AAGVIQSPRHLIKEKRETATLKCYPIPRHDTVYWYQQGPGQDPQFLISFYEKMQSDKGSIPDRFSAQQFSDYHSELNMSSLELGDSALYFCASSPWMGLGETSTDTQYFGPGTRLTVL.

The chain combines TRBV28 with TRBJ2-4, with TRBD1 as a possible D gene (5 bases). The CDR3 is 17 amino acids. V gave up 3 bases and J gave up 0 bases, with 15 bases separating them. CDR1 is MDHEN and CDR2 is SYDVKM in the germline V gene. The CDR3 DNA is TGTGCCAGCAGTTTCCCAGGACACCCCGAAGCCAAAAACATTCAGTACTTC. This codes for CASSFPGHPEAKNIQYF.

J is TRBJ2-3 and V is TRBV4-3; TRBD2 matches at 11 bases. V lost 1 base and J lost 5; bases outside the gene matches: 2. This CDR3 has 15 amino acids. CDR1 and CDR2 (germline): LGHNA, YSLEER. The CDR3 region has the DNA TGCGCCAGCAGCCAAGTGACTAGCGGGGAAGATACGCAGTATTTT. Translated: CASSQVTSGEDTQYF.